Below, 30 T cell receptor beta chains from the same sample are listed, as sequenced in a study of Ad26.COV2.S vaccination and SARS-CoV-2 variants. Treatment in this sample: some 20 received Ad26.COV2.S at low or high dose, single or two shots; 5 received placebo; per-sample allocation not given. Repertoires come from day 63 after the first vaccine or placebo injection. Sequencing used immunoSEQ multiplex PCR; TCRdb keeps in-frame clones, though not all of them. This sample has around 270,000 clones, with roughly 85% found just once. This sample comprised peripheral blood, obtained in a trial of Ad26.COV2.S vaccine versus placebo. The receptors were gathered from a person aged 18-60 years who received the Ad26.COV2.S COVID-19 vaccine or a placebo.

This clone appeared once. The chain carries TRBV12-5 and TRBJ2-7; perhaps D is TRBD1 or TRBD2 (5 bases each). CDR1 and CDR2 from the germline V gene are LGHNT and FRNRAP. V shed 0 bases and J shed 2 bases, with 17 bases lying between them. The CDR3 is 17 amino acids. The CDR3 DNA sequence: TGTGCTAGTGGTTTGGTCGAGGGGACCAATCACGCCTACGAGCAGTACGTC. This gives the protein CASGLVEGTNHAYEQYV.

As regards this clone: The conserved final phenylalanine or tryptophan is absent from the CDR3, which likely points to a read error. No DNA is shown, since the ends of the CDR3 on it are uncertain; the CDR3 is the one TCRdb lists. The J gene is TRBJ1-4, the V gene TRBV29-1; the table's D gene call, TRBD1, was not cross checked with the DNA. A total of 16 residues make up the CDR3, ends included. Germline CDR1 is SQVTM and CDR2 is ANQGSEA. The CDR3: CSGPGQGAENRSQKIE.

This sequence joins TRBV7-9 and TRBJ1-2; 9 nucleotides match TRBD1. V shed 3 bases, J shed 5 bases, and the junction held 4 bases outside the gene matches. Germline lookup yields CDR1 SEHNR and CDR2 FQNEAQ (reference sequence). This CDR3 has 14 amino acids. CDR3: CASSFVGTGYGYTF. The CDR3 DNA sequence: TGTGCCAGCAGCTTTGTAGGGACAGGGTATGGCTACACCTTC. Together with reference TRBV7-9 and TRBJ1-2, the CDR3 gives the full variable domain: DTGVSQNPRHKITKRGQNVTFRCDPISEHNRLYWYRQTLGQGPEFLTYFQNEAQLEKSRLLSDRFSAERPKGSFSTLEIQRTEQGDSAMYLCASSFVGTGYGYTFGSGTRLTVV.

This chain connects TRBV15 to TRBJ2-2; tentative D call: TRBD2 (6 bases). The V gene's germline CDR1 is LNHNV and CDR2 YYDKDF (reference sequence). The V gene lost 9 bases and the J gene lost 4 bases, with 15 bases spanning the gap. The CDR3 spans 14 residues. The DNA for the CDR3 is TGTGCCACAACGAAGACCGGGAGCACCGGGGAGCTGTTTTTT. Translating it yields CATTKTGSTGELFF. Full variable domain (rest looked up from reference TRBV15 and TRBJ2-2): DAMVIQNPRYQVTQFGKPVTLSCSQTLNHNVMYWYQQKSSQAPKLLFHYYDKDFNNEADTPDNFQSRRPNTSFCFLDIRSPGLGDTAMYLCATTKTGSTGELFFGEGSRLTVL.

The chain links TRBV18 to TRBJ2-1; TRBD2 aligns across 9 bases. The CDR3 runs 16 residues. Germline V gene data show CDR1 as KGHSH and CDR2 as LQKENI. V gave up 6 bases and J gave up 6 bases; unmatched junction bases: 12. CDR3: CASSPQKRGALNEQFF. The CDR3 nucleotides are TGTGCCAGCTCCCCGCAGAAGCGGGGGGCGCTCAATGAGCAGTTCTTC.

V and J are TRBV11-3 and TRBJ2-3, with no clear D. The CDR3 spans 14 residues. Germline CDR1 SGHNT, CDR2 YENEEA. Trimming left V 2 bases short and J 1 base short, with 7 bases between. This chain's CDR3 is CASSLFQGTDTQYF. In DNA, the CDR3 is TGTGCCAGCAGCTTATTCCAGGGCACAGATACGCAGTATTTT.

The V call is TRBV29-1, the J call TRBJ2-1; a weak D match, TRBD2 (5 bases). The CDR3 sequence is 12 residues long. Germline V gene sequence: CDR1 SQVTM, CDR2 ANQGSEA. Trimming pared 3 bases from V and 7 bases from J, leaving 10 bases between. Here the CDR3 reads CSVDARGNEQFF. The CDR3 DNA follows: TGCAGCGTTGATGCCCGAGGGAATGAGCAGTTCTTC.

V usage is TRBV5-4 and J usage is TRBJ1-1, with D possibly being TRBD1 (6 bases). Between the trimmed V and J ends, which lost 4 bases and 1 base, there was a span of 14 bases. The CDR3 has 15 residues. Germline V gene data show CDR1 as SGHNT and CDR2 as YYREEE (reference sequence). Here the CDR3 DNA reads TGTGCCAGCAGCCCACCAATGACAGGGAACACTGAAGCTTTCTTT. Translated, it gives CASSPPMTGNTEAFF.

This sequence joins TRBV9 and TRBJ2-7, with TRBD1 identical over 10 bases. V shed 2 bases, J shed 5 bases, and the junction held 7 bases outside the gene matches. The germline V gene encodes CDR1 SGDLS and CDR2 YYNGEE. This CDR3 region has 15 residues. CDR3 sequence (DNA): TGTGCCAGCAGCGTGGCGGGACAGGGGAGCCACGAGCAGTACTTC. As protein: CASSVAGQGSHEQYF.

This chain joins TRBV12-5 and TRBJ1-2; tentative D call: TRBD1 (5 bases). The CDR3 is 11 residues long. Trimming stripped 6 bases from V and 7 bases from J, with 9 bases between. Germline assignment: CDR1 LGHNT and CDR2 FRNRAP. This CDR3 reads CASGKGFGYTF. The CDR3 DNA sequence: TGTGCTAGTGGGAAGGGGTTTGGCTACACCTTC.

Note on this clone: Additional DNA sequences in this sample encode the identical CDR3. This chain links TRBV19 with TRBJ2-7; 8 nucleotides line up with TRBD1. The CDR3 spans 13 residues. Trimming took 5 bases from V and 4 from J; bases not matched to a gene: 4. From germline, CDR1 is LNHDA and CDR2 SQIVND (reference sequence). CDR3 sequence reads: CASSPGTGYEQYV. CDR3 bases: TGTGCCAGTAGTCCAGGGACAGGTTACGAGCAGTACGTC.

The chain is built from TRBV24-1 and TRBJ2-3, with 8 bases aligning to TRBD1. Trimming at V came to 3 bases and at J to 1 base, leaving 2 bases not matched to a gene. The CDR3 is made up of 15 amino acids. CDR1 KGHDR and CDR2 SFDVKD come from the germline V gene. The DNA for the CDR3 is TGTGCCACCAGTGATGCAGGGGGCCGCACAGATACGCAGTATTTT. It yields the protein CATSDAGGRTDTQYF.

About this clone: The junction departs from the called germline gene at one end, perhaps through a read error. This rearrangement joins TRBV6-4 to TRBJ1-5; D remains unclear. Germline CDR1 reads MRHNA; CDR2 reads SNTAGT. There are 12 residues in the CDR3. The CDR3 region is CASRETLTIKDF. The CDR3 nucleotides read TGTGCCAGCAGGGAGACCCTCACGATCAAGGATTTT.

The chain has TRBV5-1 and TRBJ2-1; D is perhaps TRBD1 (5 bases). The CDR3 has 16 amino acids. Looked up from germline, CDR1 is SGHRS and CDR2 is YFSETQ. The germline V and J ends were trimmed by 3 bases and 3 bases, with 16 bases remaining between them. The CDR3 region has the DNA TGCGCCAGCAGCTACTACCCCTCGGACAACTACAATGAGCAGTTCTTC. Protein: CASSYYPSDNYNEQFF.

The chain is built from TRBV30 and TRBJ2-3; TRBD2 agrees at 13 bases. The trim removed 3 bases at V and 6 bases at J, leaving 12 bases unmatched. CDR1 and CDR2 from the germline V gene are GTSNPN and SVGIG (reference sequence). There are 17 residues in the CDR3. CDR3: CAWSVSRTSGGMDTQYF. For the CDR3, the DNA is TGTGCCTGGAGCGTATCCCGGACTAGCGGGGGAATGGATACGCAGTATTTT.

The rearrangement uses TRBV11-1 and TRBJ2-7; 8 nucleotides align to TRBD1. Germline values: CDR1 SGHAT, CDR2 FQDESV (reference sequence). The CDR3 covers 14 residues. V dropped 5 bases and J dropped 2; count of bases not matched to a gene: 5. This chain's CDR3 is CASSVGQGPYEQYF. For the CDR3, the DNA is TGTGCCAGCAGCGTTGGACAGGGCCCCTACGAGCAGTACTTC.

The CDR3 region is CASSAGDQPQHF. The CDR3 DNA follows: TGTGCCAGCAGCGCAGGGGACCAGCCCCAGCATTTT. The V and J genes are TRBV6-6 and TRBJ1-5; weak D call: TRBD1 (6 bases). The germline CDR1 and CDR2 sequences are MNHNY and SVGAGI (reference sequence). Trimming removed 6 bases from V and 7 bases from J, with 10 bases in between. CDR3 length equals 12 residues.

The chain employs TRBV7-2 and TRBJ1-5, with D unresolved. V lost 5 bases to trimming and J lost 1 base, with 18 bases between them. The germline gives CDR1 SGHTA, CDR2 FQGNSA. The CDR3 spans 17 residues. The CDR3 here is CASSLQPGRISNQPQHF. In nucleotides, the CDR3 is TGTGCCAGCAGCCTCCAGCCGGGCAGGATAAGCAATCAGCCCCAGCATTTT. The full variable domain, rest sourced from reference TRBV7-2 and TRBJ1-5, is GAGVSQSPSNKVTEKGKDVELRCDPISGHTALYWYRQSLGQGLEFLIYFQGNSAPDKSGLPSDRFSAERTGGSVSTLTIQRTQQEDSAVYLCASSLQPGRISNQPQHFGDGTRLSIL.

This clone was seen a few times. The chain links TRBV21-1 to TRBJ2-2; TRBD2, as called in the table, went unchecked against the DNA. TRBV21-1 is listed as a pseudogene. The CDR3 consists of 16 residues. The CDR3 DNA is TGTGCCAGCAACTTATCCGGGACTAGCGCCGGCGGGGAGCTGTTTTTT. Translating gives CASNLSGTSAGGELFF.

The chain carries TRBV4-2 and TRBJ2-1; 8 positions agree with TRBD2. The CDR3 sequence is 17 residues long. Germline loops: CDR1 LGHNA, CDR2 YNFKEQ. Trimming took 0 bases from V and 5 from J; bases not matched to a gene: 9. CDR3 sequence (DNA): TGTGCCAGCAGCCAAGACACTCGGGGGGGTATAAACAATGAGCAGTTCTTC. As protein: CASSQDTRGGINNEQFF.

The chain recombines TRBV12-5 with TRBJ2-7; D might be TRBD1 (6 bases). The CDR3 length is 16 residues. V lost 0 bases to trimming and J lost 3 bases, with 15 bases between them. Looked up from germline, CDR1 is LGHNT and CDR2 is FRNRAP. The CDR3, as DNA: TGTGCTAGTGGTTTGGTACTTGACAGGACCTTCTACGAGCAGTACTTC. Residues: CASGLVLDRTFYEQYF.

This rearrangement joins TRBV24-1 to TRBJ1-3; no clear D gene. Trimming took off 2 bases at V and 4 bases at J, with 11 bases between the two ends. The germline V gene encodes CDR1 KGHDR and CDR2 SFDVKD. This CDR3 is built from 15 residues. CDR3 residues: CATSDSREAGNTIYF. The CDR3 DNA follows: TGTGCCACCAGTGATTCGAGGGAGGCCGGAAACACCATATATTTT.

V is TRBV19 and J is TRBJ1-4; the match to TRBD1 covers 8 bases. CDR1 and CDR2 (germline): LNHDA, SQIVND (reference sequence). The J segment lost 8 bases and the V segment lost 5 bases, leaving 4 bases of the junction unmatched. CDR3 size: 13 residues. The CDR3 bases are TGTGCCAGTAGTCGGGACAGGCCCGAAAAACTGTTTTTT. Translation: CASSRDRPEKLFF.

This chain links TRBV30 with TRBJ1-1; D gene unclear. The CDR3 loop spans 13 amino acids. The V end lost 0 bases, the J end lost 5 bases, and 10 bases lay between the germline ends. The germline V gene has CDR1 GTSNPN and CDR2 SVGIG (reference sequence). The CDR3 sequence: CAWSVQAVTEAFF. The DNA for the CDR3 is TGTGCCTGGAGTGTGCAGGCGGTGACTGAAGCTTTCTTT.

The chain carries TRBV7-2 and TRBJ1-2, with a tentative D call TRBD1 (5 bases). Germline V gives CDR1 SGHTA, CDR2 FQGNSA. The CDR3 extends over 13 amino acids. With 1 base removed from V and 8 bases from J, the gap between germline ends came to 11 bases. DNA for the CDR3: TGTGCCAGCAGCTTAGGAGGGGTTCAGGGCTACACCTTC. Translated, it gives CASSLGGVQGYTF.

This clone was counted once. The chain combines TRBV4-3 with TRBJ1-2; TRBD1 is a possible D gene (6 bases). The CDR3 runs to 17 residues. Trimming left V 1 base short and J 6 bases short, with 21 bases between. CDR1 is LGHNA, CDR2 YSLEER, per germline. The CDR3 nucleotides are TGCGCCAGCAGCCAAGTTGTGGCAGGGGCTTTTAGGGATGGCTACACCTTC. Its protein is CASSQVVAGAFRDGYTF.

The gene calls are TRBV24-1 and TRBJ2-7; D is unresolved. Germline V gene lookup returns CDR1 KGHDR and CDR2 SFDVKD. V shed 1 base and J shed 10 bases, with 7 bases lying between them. This CDR3 has 11 amino acids. This CDR3 reads CATSDLWEQYF. The DNA of the CDR3 is TGTGCCACCAGTGATTTATGGGAACAGTACTTC.

The chain has TRBV9 and TRBJ2-1, with D maybe TRBD1 (6 bases). V was clipped by 3 bases and J by 4 bases, with 11 bases between them. The CDR3 runs 14 residues. Germline V gene lookup returns CDR1 SGDLS and CDR2 YYNGEE. This chain's CDR3 is CASSADRFYNEQFF. CDR3 nucleotides: TGTGCCAGCAGCGCCGACAGGTTTTACAATGAGCAGTTCTTC. Using reference TRBV9 and TRBJ2-1 for the parts outside the CDR3, the full variable domain is DSGVTQTPKHLITATGQRVTLRCSPRSGDLSVYWYQQSLDQGLQFLIQYYNGEERAKGNILERFSAQQFPDLHSELNLSSLELGDSALYFCASSADRFYNEQFFGPGTRLTVL.

The CDR3 DNA is TGTGCCAGCTCACCTGGTGCCAGGGGGTACAATGGCTACACCTTC. It yields the protein CASSPGARGYNGYTF. The V and J genes are TRBV18 and TRBJ1-2, with 7 bases aligning to TRBD1. Germline V gives CDR1 KGHSH, CDR2 LQKENI. The length of the CDR3 is 15 residues. V lost 3 bases and J lost 6; bases outside the gene matches: 10.

V and J are TRBV30 and TRBJ2-7, with 7 bases matching TRBD1. The CDR3 has 15 residues. The V and J ends lost 0 bases and 0 bases, in that order; junction bases with no gene match: 5. Per germline, CDR1 GTSNPN and CDR2 SVGIG (reference sequence). The CDR3 sequence: CAWSVLGGGSYEQYF. DNA of the CDR3: TGTGCCTGGAGTGTACTAGGGGGCGGCTCCTACGAGCAGTACTTC.